This T cell receptor beta chain was retrieved from a study of cytomegalovirus exposure and HLA in healthy donors. Overall study results and limits: Solely CMV serostatus was available to characterize immune exposure.

The CDR3 sequence is 13 residues long. Germline V lookup: CDR1 SGHAT, CDR2 FQNNGV. V was cut by 11 bases and J by 2 bases, with 14 bases left in between. Concerning this clone itself: No antigen is known for it.

PCR amplification relied on 60 Vbeta primers (plus 13 Jbeta primers). TCRdb's copy holds only in-frame clones and misses some; the assay was immunoSEQ multiplex PCR. The sample lists about 210,000 clones, around 75% occurring once. Sequenced material: PBMCs. This receptor was taken from a male donor in good health and CMV-seropositive. The chain combines TRBV11-2 with TRBJ2-3; D is possibly TRBD1 (6 bases). CDR3 residues: CAGTRSLTDTQYF. As DNA, the CDR3 is TGTGCCGGGACACGGAGCCTCACAGATACGCAGTATTTT.